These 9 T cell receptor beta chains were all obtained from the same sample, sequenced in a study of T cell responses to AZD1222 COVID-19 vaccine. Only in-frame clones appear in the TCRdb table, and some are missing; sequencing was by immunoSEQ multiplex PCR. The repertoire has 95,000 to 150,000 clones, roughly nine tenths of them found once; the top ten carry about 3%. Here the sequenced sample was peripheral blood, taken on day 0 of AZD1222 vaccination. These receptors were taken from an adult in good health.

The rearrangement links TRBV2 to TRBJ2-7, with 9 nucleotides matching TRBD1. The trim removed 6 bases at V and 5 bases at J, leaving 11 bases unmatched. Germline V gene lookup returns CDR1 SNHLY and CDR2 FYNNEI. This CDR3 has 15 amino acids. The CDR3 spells CASSNSGTGFDEQYF. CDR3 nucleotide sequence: TGTGCCAGCAGCAACTCCGGGACAGGGTTTGACGAGCAGTACTTC.

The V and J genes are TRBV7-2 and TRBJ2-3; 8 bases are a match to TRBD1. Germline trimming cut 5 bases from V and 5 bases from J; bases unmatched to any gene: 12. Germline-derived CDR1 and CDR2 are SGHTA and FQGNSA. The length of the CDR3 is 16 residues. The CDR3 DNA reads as TGTGCCAGCAGCAAATTTGGACAGGGCGTTGAAGATACGCAGTATTTT. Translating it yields CASSKFGQGVEDTQYF.

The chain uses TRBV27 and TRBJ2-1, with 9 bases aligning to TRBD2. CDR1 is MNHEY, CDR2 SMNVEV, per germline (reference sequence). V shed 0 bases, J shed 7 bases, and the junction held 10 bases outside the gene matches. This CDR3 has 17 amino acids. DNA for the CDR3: TGTGCCAGCAGTTTATCGGGGGTAGCGGGAGTTTTAAATGAGCAGTTCTTC. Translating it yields CASSLSGVAGVLNEQFF.

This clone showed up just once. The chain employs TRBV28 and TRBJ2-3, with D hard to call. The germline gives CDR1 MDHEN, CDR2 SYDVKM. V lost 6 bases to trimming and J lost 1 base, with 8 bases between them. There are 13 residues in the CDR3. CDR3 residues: CASRSSGTDTQYF. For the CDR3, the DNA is TGTGCCAGCAGGTCGTCGGGCACAGATACGCAGTATTTT.

The DNA of the CDR3 is TGTGCCAGCAGCCAAGATCATACGAGCAATCAGCCCCAGCATTTT. It translates to CASSQDHTSNQPQHF. V usage is TRBV4-2 and J usage is TRBJ1-5; unclear D gene. Looked up from germline, CDR1 is LGHNA and CDR2 is YNFKEQ. Deletions cut 0 bases from V and 1 base from J, with 7 bases between. The length of the CDR3 is 15 residues.

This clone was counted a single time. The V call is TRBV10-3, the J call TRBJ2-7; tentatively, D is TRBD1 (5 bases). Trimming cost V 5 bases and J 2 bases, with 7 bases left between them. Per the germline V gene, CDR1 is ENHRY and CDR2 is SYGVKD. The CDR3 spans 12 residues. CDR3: CAISPGTYEQYF. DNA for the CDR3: TGTGCCATCAGTCCAGGGACCTACGAGCAGTACTTC.

CDR3 nucleotides: TGTGCCAGCAGTTCAACAGGGAGGATAACTGAAGCTTTCTTT. Translated, it gives CASSSTGRITEAFF. The rearrangement joins TRBV27 to TRBJ1-1; tentative D call: TRBD1 (6 bases). Germline V gene data show CDR1 as MNHEY and CDR2 as SMNVEV (reference sequence). The length of the CDR3 is 14 residues. Trimming stripped 4 bases from V and 5 bases from J, with 14 bases between.

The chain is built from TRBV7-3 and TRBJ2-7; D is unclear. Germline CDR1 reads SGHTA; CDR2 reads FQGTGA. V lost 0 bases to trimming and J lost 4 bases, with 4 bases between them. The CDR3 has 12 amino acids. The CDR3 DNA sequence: TGTGCCAGCAGCTTAACGGGGTACGAGCAGTACTTC. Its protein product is CASSLTGYEQYF. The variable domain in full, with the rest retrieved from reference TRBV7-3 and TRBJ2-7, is GAGVSQTPSNKVTEKGKYVELRCDPISGHTALYWYRQSLGQGPEFLIYFQGTGAADDSGLPNDRFFAVRPEGSVSTLKIQRTERGDSAVYLCASSLTGYEQYFGPGTRLTVT.

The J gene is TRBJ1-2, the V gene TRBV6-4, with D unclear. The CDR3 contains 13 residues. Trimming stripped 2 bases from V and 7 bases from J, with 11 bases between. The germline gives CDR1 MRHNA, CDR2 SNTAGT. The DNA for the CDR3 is TGTGCCAGCAGTGACGGAGGGATCGGTGGCTACACCTTC. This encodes CASSDGGIGGYTF.